The 16 T cell receptor beta chains below were found in one sample sequenced in a study of T cell changes during pregnancy in multiple sclerosis. TCRdb's table, derived via immunoSEQ multiplex PCR, lists solely in-frame clones and lacks some. The table includes around 35,000 clones, approximately 92% detected once. Specimen: PBMCs (not recorded whether the cells were cultured). The receptor set was obtained from a female donor with multiple sclerosis, enrolled in a pregnancy study.

The rearrangement links TRBV25-1 to TRBJ2-2; maybe TRBD1 (6 bases). The CDR3 extends over 15 amino acids. The germline V gene encodes CDR1 MGHDK and CDR2 SYGVNS. The V and J ends lost 3 bases and 5 bases respectively, with 13 bases between them. CDR3 sequence (DNA): TGTGCCAGCAGTGATGGAGACAGGCAAACCGGGGAGCTGTTTTTT. Amino acids: CASSDGDRQTGELFF.

This chain connects TRBV5-1 to TRBJ2-3, with TRBD2 matching over 9 bases. The CDR3 length is 16 residues. Losses at the gene ends were 1 base for V and 5 bases for J; bases not matched to a gene: 8. From germline, CDR1 is SGHRS and CDR2 YFSETQ. Here the CDR3 DNA reads TGCGCCAGCAGCTTGCGGCCTAGCGGGAACATAGATACGCAGTATTTT. Encoded protein: CASSLRPSGNIDTQYF.

The chain carries TRBV15 and TRBJ2-7; 9 bases line up with TRBD1. CDR3 length equals 16 residues. With 0 bases clipped from V and 7 bases from J, the junction kept 10 bases outside the gene matches. Germline V CDR1 and CDR2: LNHNV, YYDKDF (reference sequence). This CDR3 reads CATSREDRGSPGEQYF. The CDR3, as DNA: TGTGCCACCAGCAGAGAGGACAGGGGATCCCCCGGGGAGCAGTACTTC. Full variable domain (missing parts from reference TRBV15 and TRBJ2-7): DAMVIQNPRYQVTQFGKPVTLSCSQTLNHNVMYWYQQKSSQAPKLLFHYYDKDFNNEADTPDNFQSRRPNTSFCFLDIRSPGLGDTAMYLCATSREDRGSPGEQYFGPGTRLTVT.

This chain uses TRBV29-1 with TRBJ2-1; TRBD2 aligns across 7 bases. V was pared by 3 bases and J by 0 bases, with 2 bases of the junction left unmatched. Germline assignment: CDR1 SQVTM and CDR2 ANQGSEA. CDR3 length equals 14 residues. Written as DNA, the CDR3 is TGCAGCGTTGATGCGGGAGTCTCCTACAATGAGCAGTTCTTC. As protein: CSVDAGVSYNEQFF.

This chain joins TRBV18 and TRBJ1-1; 8 bases line up with TRBD1. Germline CDR1 KGHSH, CDR2 LQKENI. After removal of 3 bases from V and 0 bases from J, the junction contained 12 bases not matched to a gene. This CDR3 has 18 residues. The CDR3 DNA reads TGTGCCAGCTCACCTTCTCCGGGGACAGGCCGATTGAACACTGAAGCTTTCTTT. It yields the protein CASSPSPGTGRLNTEAFF.

V usage is TRBV6-6 and J usage is TRBJ2-4; D ambiguous. The length of the CDR3 is 15 residues. The V and J ends lost 6 bases and 8 bases respectively, with 20 bases between them. CDR1 is MNHNY and CDR2 is SVGAGI in the germline V gene (reference sequence). CDR3 sequence reads: CASRPPLKNSYIQYF. CDR3 sequence (DNA): TGTGCCAGCAGACCACCCTTGAAAAATAGTTACATTCAGTACTTC.

This clone was recorded once. The chain combines TRBV23-1 with TRBJ2-7, with TRBD2 matching over 9 bases. TRBV23-1 is assigned to the ORF class and has an uncertain function. The length of the CDR3 is 17 residues. V trimming: 7 bases; J trimming: 3 bases; junction bases outside the gene matches: 16. This CDR3 is CASNRLAGLSGIYEQYF. CDR3 nucleotides: TGCGCCAGCAATCGGCTAGCGGGGCTAAGCGGGATCTACGAGCAGTACTTC.

This clone was counted once. The V and J genes are TRBV7-3 and TRBJ2-1; D unresolved. This CDR3 spans 15 amino acids. Deletions cut 1 base from V and 0 bases from J, with 7 bases between. Germline CDR1 is SGHTA and CDR2 is FQGTGA. The CDR3 here is CASSLKVSSYNEQFF. As DNA, the CDR3 is TGTGCCAGCAGCTTAAAGGTCAGCTCCTACAATGAGCAGTTCTTC.

The chain recombines TRBV5-6 with TRBJ2-3; D ambiguous. The germline gives CDR1 SGHDT, CDR2 YYEEEE. This CDR3 comprises 14 residues. V was clipped by 5 bases and J by 8 bases, with 18 bases between them. This chain's CDR3 is CASSLADTGPTQYF. Written as DNA, the CDR3 is TGTGCCAGCAGTTTAGCCGATACCGGGCCTACGCAGTATTTT.

The chain couples TRBV6-1 to TRBJ2-7; 7 bases match TRBD2. This CDR3 spans 11 amino acids. Germline CDR1 reads MNHNS; CDR2 reads SASEGT. The CDR3 bases are TGTGCGGGGGGGAGGGGCTACGAGCAGTACTTC. Translation gives CAGGRGYEQYF.

Regarding this clone: An end of the junction does not agree with germline; a read error may underlie this. This rearrangement joins TRBV7-9 to TRBJ2-3; TRBD2 is a possible D gene (6 bases). The germline CDR1 and CDR2 sequences are SEHNR and FQNEAQ (reference sequence). The CDR3 totals 10 residues. The CDR3 is CASSLDYWSF. DNA of the CDR3: TGTGCCAGCAGCTTGGACTACTGGAGCTTT.

V gene TRBV21-1 combines with J gene TRBJ1-2. TRBV21-1 is tagged as a pseudogene. CDR3 length: 15 amino acids. CDR3 loop: CASSKIQEDSYGYTF. CDR3 nucleotides: TGTGCCAGCAGCAAAATTCAGGAGGATTCCTATGGCTACACCTTC.

V and J are TRBV5-5 and TRBJ2-2; no clear D. V dropped 1 base and J dropped 4 bases, with 5 bases sitting between them. Germline CDR1 reads SGHKS; CDR2 reads YYEKEE (reference sequence). The CDR3 is 13 amino acids. CDR3 DNA sequence: TGTGCCAGCAGCTTGTACAGCACCGGGGAGCTGTTTTTT. It encodes CASSLYSTGELFF.

The chain recombines TRBV28 with TRBJ1-4; tentatively, D is TRBD1 (5 bases). Trimming stripped 5 bases from V and 5 bases from J, with 12 bases between. The CDR3 is made up of 14 amino acids. CDR1 and CDR2 (germline): MDHEN, SYDVKM. CDR3 sequence reads: CASSGGRQNEKLFF. Here the CDR3 DNA reads TGTGCCAGCAGTGGGGGGAGGCAAAATGAAAAACTGTTTTTT.

This chain links TRBV28 with TRBJ2-1, with 9 nucleotides matching TRBD2. V lost 5 bases to trimming and J lost 3 bases; unmatched junction nucleotides: 8. The CDR3 covers 16 residues. The germline V gene has CDR1 MDHEN and CDR2 SYDVKM. CDR3 protein: CASSRLSGSFYNEQFF. CDR3 DNA sequence: TGTGCCAGCAGTCGGCTTAGCGGGAGTTTCTACAATGAGCAGTTCTTC.

The rearrangement links TRBV5-1 to TRBJ1-4; a weak D match, TRBD1 (5 bases). The CDR3 length is 16 residues. Germline values: CDR1 SGHRS, CDR2 YFSETQ. Trimming took off 0 bases at V and 3 bases at J, with 12 bases between the two ends. For the CDR3, the DNA is TGCGCCAGCAGCTTGGATGGGGCGGCACCTAATGAAAAACTGTTTTTT. It is translated as CASSLDGAAPNEKLFF.